What follows are 23 T cell receptor beta chains derived from one specimen sequenced in a study of CD8+CD57+ T cells in acquired aplastic anemia. Findings of the study overall: CD8+CD57+ cells showed decreased diversity compared with total CD4+ and CD8+ cells in patients.

The authors sequenced patients whose flow cytometry had shown CD8+CD57+ cell expansion. Their target antigens are unknown. TCR beta VDJ and CDR3 profiles were obtained from a genomic DNA template. One entry per CDR3 protein results from TCRdb running MiXCR on the reads. This sample has 15,000 to 20,000 distinct CDR3 sequences, with 30% to 45% found just once. The sample comprised CD8+CD57+ T cells sorted from PBMCs. The subset denotes: bead-enriched CD8+CD57+ effector memory T cells from SAA patients. These receptors were collected from a human donor with aplastic anemia.

The rearrangement links TRBV6-5 to TRBJ2-7; the D is unclear. The CDR3 is 17 amino acids. Per germline, CDR1 MNHEY and CDR2 SVGAGI. Trimming pared 0 bases from V and 4 bases from J, leaving 19 bases between. The CDR3 here is CASSYSPMSTRAYEQYF. The CDR3 nucleotides read TGTGCCAGCAGTTACTCGCCCATGAGCACCCGCGCGTACGAGCAGTACTTC.

This clonotype was picked up a small number of times. J is TRBJ2-5 and V is TRBV7-9; D is unresolved. Per the germline V gene, CDR1 is SEHNR and CDR2 is FQNEAQ (reference sequence). Trimming removed 6 bases from V and 3 bases from J, with 8 bases in between. This CDR3 contains 12 residues. This CDR3 is CASRSNKETQYF. The CDR3 bases are TGTGCCAGCAGGTCCAACAAAGAGACCCAGTACTTC.

A note on this clonotype: The conserved phenylalanine or tryptophan is not found at the CDR3 terminus, so this likely reflects a read error. The rearrangement uses TRBV14 and TRBJ1-4; D might be TRBD1 (5 bases). The CDR3 is 14 amino acids. Germline lookup yields CDR1 SGHDN and CDR2 FVKESK. The V end was cut by 5 bases, the J end by 8 bases, with 15 bases between. The CDR3 DNA is TGTGCCAGCAGCTCCCCCGCCAGGGACGAAAAACTGTTTTCT. Translating gives CASSSPARDEKLFS.

This clonotype was picked up a small number of times. This CDR3 reads CASSEYSRDTQYF. In nucleotides, the CDR3 is TGTGCCAGCAGTGAATATTCAAGGGATACGCAGTATTTT. The genes are TRBV25-1 and TRBJ2-3; unclear D gene. This CDR3 region has 13 residues. CDR1 and CDR2 from the germline V gene are MGHDK and SYGVNS. The V end was cut by 0 bases, the J end by 6 bases, with 7 bases between. Full variable domain (remainder filled in from reference TRBV25-1 and TRBJ2-3): EADIYQTPRYLVIGTGKKITLECSQTMGHDKMYWYQQDPGMELHLIHYSYGVNSTEKGDLSSESTVSRIRTEHFPLTLESARPSHTSQYLCASSEYSRDTQYFGPGTRLTVL.

This rearrangement joins TRBV5-1 to TRBJ2-7; no firm D call. Trimming stripped 3 bases from V and 7 bases from J, with 5 bases between. CDR1 SGHRS and CDR2 YFSETQ come from the germline V gene. CDR3 size: 10 residues. In nucleotides, the CDR3 is TGCGCCAGCAGCTCCTGGGAGCAGTACTTC. Translation: CASSSWEQYF.

This clonotype was seen a few times. The V call is TRBV10-2, the J call TRBJ1-3; D not certain. Germline CDR1 and CDR2: WSHSY and SAAADI. CDR3 length: 12 residues. The V and J ends lost 8 bases and 4 bases respectively, with 9 bases between them. CDR3 in amino acids: CASWDIGNTIYF. Written as DNA, the CDR3 is TGCGCCAGCTGGGATATCGGAAACACCATATATTTT.

This clonotype came up many times. The gene calls are TRBV5-1 and TRBJ2-3; D remains unclear. The CDR3 consists of 14 residues. V lost 4 bases to trimming and J lost 8 bases, with 17 bases between them. Germline loops: CDR1 SGHRS, CDR2 YFSETQ. CDR3 coding DNA: TGCGCCAGCAGCCCCGGCGACCCTCGGATTACGCAGTATTTT. Translation gives CASSPGDPRITQYF.

This clonotype was observed at least ten times. V is TRBV2 and J is TRBJ2-7; TRBD2 aligns across 9 bases. The CDR3 consists of 15 residues. V dropped 1 base and J dropped 2; count of bases not matched to a gene: 3. CDR1 SNHLY and CDR2 FYNNEI come from the germline V gene. DNA for the CDR3: TGTGCCAGCAGTGAAGGCCTAGCGGGGACCTACGAGCAGTACTTC. Protein product: CASSEGLAGTYEQYF.

This clonotype was recorded many times. The chain is built from TRBV20-1 and TRBJ1-6, with TRBD1 matching 9 bases. The germline CDR1 and CDR2 sequences are DFQATT and SNEGSKA (reference sequence). The CDR3 totals 18 residues. Germline trimming cut 1 base from V and 2 bases from J; bases unmatched to any gene: 9. The CDR3 is CSARGGTGFVAYNSPLHF. The CDR3 nucleotides read TGCAGTGCTAGAGGGGGGACAGGGTTTGTAGCCTATAATTCACCCCTCCACTTT.

Ten or more counts support this clonotype. This rearrangement joins TRBV7-9 to TRBJ2-7; 8 nucleotides agree with TRBD1. Per germline, CDR1 SEHNR and CDR2 FQNEAQ (reference sequence). Unmatched junction bases numbered 4, after V lost 5 bases and J lost 4 bases. This CDR3 is built from 13 residues. The CDR3 spells CASSTGQVYEQYF. CDR3 nucleotide sequence: TGTGCCAGCAGCACGGGACAGGTTTACGAGCAGTACTTC.

Remarks on this clonotype: A junction end diverges from the germline sequence, so it may reflect a read error. The chain couples TRBV29-1 to TRBJ1-4; a weak D match, TRBD1 (5 bases). Germline assignment: CDR1 SQVTM and CDR2 ANQGSEA. This CDR3 has 13 residues. The CDR3 spells CSVTGTAREKLFF. The CDR3 DNA reads as TGCAGCGTAACTGGGACGGCGCGAGAAAAGCTGTTTTTT.

This clonotype showed up just a few times. No conserved phenylalanine or tryptophan ends this CDR3, so it is likely a read error. The DNA is left out, because the CDR3 cannot be placed on it with certainty; the CDR3 is given as TCRdb lists it. This sequence joins TRBV2 and TRBJ2-1; TRBD1 is the table's D call, not checked against the DNA. The CDR3 adds up to 8 amino acids, both ends counted. Germline loops: CDR1 SNHLY, CDR2 FYNNEI. The CDR3 protein is CATGTGAS.

This clonotype was observed at least ten times. The chain is built from TRBV10-2 and TRBJ2-7; D may correspond to TRBD1 or TRBD2 (5 bases each). CDR3 length: 15 residues. With 7 bases removed from V and 0 bases from J, the gap between germline ends came to 16 bases. Looked up from germline, CDR1 is WSHSY and CDR2 is SAAADI. The CDR3 DNA reads as TGCGCCAGCACCTCGTCCCCAGGGAGCTCCTACGAGCAGTACTTC. It codes for CASTSSPGSSYEQYF.

This clonotype showed up many times. The chain carries TRBV4-1 and TRBJ1-4; 7 bases fit TRBD1. Germline CDR1 MGHRA, CDR2 YSYEKL. There are 18 residues in the CDR3. V lost 0 bases to trimming and J lost 6 bases; unmatched junction nucleotides: 13. The CDR3 region is CASSQESGGEGADEKLFF. In DNA, the CDR3 is TGCGCCAGCAGCCAAGAAAGTGGAGGTGAGGGGGCCGATGAAAAACTGTTTTTT.

The CDR3 here is CASSFGSGNSYNEQFF. The DNA of the CDR3 is TGTGCCAGCAGCTTCGGTAGCGGGAATTCCTACAATGAGCAGTTCTTC. The chain links TRBV5-6 to TRBJ2-1; 8 bases agree with TRBD2. The CDR3 loop spans 16 amino acids. The junction had 5 bases not matched to a gene; V was cut back by 2 bases and J by 1 base. In germline, CDR1 is SGHDT, CDR2 YYEEEE.

The table lists this clonotype with many counts. V gene TRBV15 combines with J gene TRBJ2-3, with 11 bases that match TRBD1. Germline CDR1 reads LNHNV; CDR2 reads YYDKDF (reference sequence). Trimming took 1 base from V and 4 from J; bases not matched to a gene: 1. The CDR3 runs to 15 residues. The DNA of the CDR3 is TGTGCCACCAGCAGAGGGACAGGGGGCGCAGATACGCAGTATTTT. This codes for CATSRGTGGADTQYF.

The V gene is TRBV29-1, the J gene TRBJ1-2, with 8 positions matching TRBD1. CDR1 is SQVTM, CDR2 ANQGSEA, per germline. J gave up 1 base and V 6 bases, and 7 bases lay outside the gene matches. The CDR3 extends over 14 amino acids. In DNA, the CDR3 is TGCAGCGTCGATTTCGACAGGGGTAACTATGGCTACACCTTC. Protein sequence: CSVDFDRGNYGYTF.

The CDR3 here is CSATAVTAGEQYF. The CDR3 region has the DNA TGCAGTGCAACTGCCGTGACAGCGGGAGAGCAGTACTTC. This chain joins TRBV20-1 and TRBJ2-7; TRBD2 aligns across 7 bases. Germline V gene lookup returns CDR1 DFQATT and CDR2 SNEGSKA (reference sequence). The V segment lost 6 bases and the J segment 7 bases; nucleotides outside the gene matches: 12. The CDR3 spans 13 residues.

In this sample, this clonotype turned up a few times. The rearrangement links TRBV20-1 to TRBJ2-4, with 8 nucleotides matching TRBD1. CDR3 length: 19 amino acids. Germline CDR1 DFQATT, CDR2 SNEGSKA (reference sequence). Trimming removed 5 bases from V and 2 bases from J; junction bases left unmatched: 20. CDR3 nucleotide sequence: TGCAGTGCTCGCCCGACAGATCCTCAGGGGGCTGGGTCCAAAAACATTCAGTACTTC. Protein product: CSARPTDPQGAGSKNIQYF.

This clonotype turned up a few times. The chain joins TRBV7-8 to TRBJ2-7; 9 bases line up with TRBD2. The CDR3 is 14 amino acids. CDR1 is SGHVS and CDR2 is FQNEAQ in the germline V gene. With 3 bases clipped from V and 3 bases from J, the junction kept 3 bases outside the gene matches. CDR3 region: CASSLREGLYEQYF. The CDR3 nucleotides read TGTGCCAGCAGCTTGCGGGAGGGCCTCTACGAGCAGTACTTC.

The chain combines TRBV15 with TRBJ2-5; 16 nucleotides line up with TRBD2. V shed 3 bases and J 1 base; nucleotides not matched to a gene: 8. CDR1 is LNHNV and CDR2 is YYDKDF in the germline V gene (reference sequence). CDR3 length equals 19 residues. The CDR3 DNA sequence: TGTGCCACCAGCAGCTTGGGGACTAGCGGGGGGGGGAGCCAAGAGACCCAGTACTTC. Its protein is CATSSLGTSGGGSQETQYF. The complete variable domain, with remaining parts taken from reference TRBV15 and TRBJ2-5, reads DAMVIQNPRYQVTQFGKPVTLSCSQTLNHNVMYWYQQKSSQAPKLLFHYYDKDFNNEADTPDNFQSRRPNTSFCFLDIRSPGLGDTAMYLCATSSLGTSGGGSQETQYFGPGTRLLVL.

The sample holds a few counts of this clonotype. V is TRBV16 and J is TRBJ2-7; 11 bases align to TRBD1. The V segment lost 7 bases and the J segment 3 bases; nucleotides outside the gene matches: 5. Looked up from germline, CDR1 is KGHSY and CDR2 is FQNENV. The CDR3 is 14 amino acids. The CDR3 nucleotides are TGTGCCAGCACCCCCGGGACAGGGGGCTACGAGCAGTACTTC. Its protein is CASTPGTGGYEQYF.

The rearrangement uses TRBV4-2 and TRBJ2-1, with D tentatively TRBD1 (5 bases). The CDR3 loop spans 15 amino acids. From germline, CDR1 is LGHNA and CDR2 YNFKEQ. Trimming cost V 2 bases and J 4 bases, with 12 bases left between them. In DNA form, the CDR3 reads TGTGCCAGCAGCCAACTGCTCGGACAATACAATGAGCAGTTCTTC. Translation: CASSQLLGQYNEQFF.